These 27 T cell receptor beta chains came from one sample sequenced in a study of blood T cell repertoires in COVID-19. Some clones are missing from TCRdb's copy, which holds only in-frame ones; the method was immunoSEQ multiplex PCR. The table has 130,000 to 150,000 clones, 85% to 90% seen once. Sequences were obtained from PBMCs or T cells enriched from blood (not recorded which). These receptors were obtained from a man between 60 and 70 years old who had recovered from COVID-19.

The chain combines TRBV6-5 with TRBJ1-2, with 8 bases that match TRBD1. This CDR3 has 15 residues. The V gene end was trimmed by 9 bases and the J gene end by 5 bases; junction bases not matched to a gene: 14. Germline V gene lookup returns CDR1 MNHEY and CDR2 SVGAGI. The CDR3 nucleotides read TGTGCCAGTATAGATCCGGGACAGGTTGAATATGGCTACACCTTC. It codes for CASIDPGQVEYGYTF.

The V gene is TRBV19, the J gene TRBJ2-5; D gene ambiguous. There are 13 residues in the CDR3. V was pared by 1 base and J by 5 bases, with 8 bases between. Germline assignment: CDR1 LNHDA and CDR2 SQIVND (reference sequence). DNA of the CDR3: TGTGCCAGTAGTATAGTTCTCCGGGAGACCCAGTACTTC. Its protein product is CASSIVLRETQYF. The entire variable domain, with the rest obtained from reference TRBV19 and TRBJ2-5, is as follows: DGGITQSPKYLFRKEGQNVTLSCEQNLNHDAMYWYRQDPGQGLRLIYYSQIVNDFQKGDIAEGYSVSREKKESFPLTVTSAQKNPTAFYLCASSIVLRETQYFGPGTRLLVL.

The chain is built from TRBV5-8 and TRBJ2-7, with TRBD1 matching 7 bases. The CDR3 covers 15 residues. CDR1 and CDR2 from the germline V gene are SGHTS and YDEGEE. After removal of 6 bases from V and 0 bases from J, the junction contained 9 bases not matched to a gene. Written as DNA, the CDR3 is TGTGCCAGCAACCCCGACAGGGTCAGCTCCTACGAGCAGTACTTC. Protein: CASNPDRVSSYEQYF.

CDR3 nucleotides: TGTGCCAGTAGCCTACGACAGGGTTGGGTTGTGGATACGCAGTATTTT. Amino acids: CASSLRQGWVVDTQYF. This chain uses TRBV19 with TRBJ2-3; 7 nucleotides match TRBD1. From germline, CDR1 is LNHDA and CDR2 SQIVND (reference sequence). Trimming cost V 6 bases and J 6 bases; bases outside gene matches: 15. CDR3 size: 16 residues.

This chain joins TRBV4-2 and TRBJ1-3; tentative D call: TRBD1 (5 bases). Looked up from germline, CDR1 is LGHNA and CDR2 is YNFKEQ. V gave up 0 bases and J gave up 2 bases, with 11 bases separating them. The CDR3 spans 16 residues. In DNA form, the CDR3 reads TGTGCCAGCAGCCAAGAGCCAGGGTCAACTGGAAACACCATATATTTT. This encodes CASSQEPGSTGNTIYF.

V usage is TRBV6-5 and J usage is TRBJ2-1, with TRBD2 identical over 7 bases. J was trimmed by 7 bases and V by 8 bases; bases with no gene match: 11. This CDR3 spans 14 amino acids. CDR1 is MNHEY, CDR2 SVGAGI, per germline. In DNA, the CDR3 is TGTGCCAGCGGGGTTGGGGGAGGGCGGAATGAGCAGTTCTTC. The encoded protein is CASGVGGGRNEQFF.

The chain has TRBV7-3 and TRBJ2-1, with 9 bases lining up with TRBD1. V was pared by 1 base and J by 4 bases, with 2 bases of the junction left unmatched. The CDR3 spans 15 residues. Germline V gene sequence: CDR1 SGHTA, CDR2 FQGTGA. The CDR3 bases are TGTGCCAGCAGCTTAAGTGGACAGGGGTACAATGAGCAGTTCTTC. Its translation: CASSLSGQGYNEQFF. The entire variable domain, with the rest obtained from reference TRBV7-3 and TRBJ2-1, is as follows: GAGVSQTPSNKVTEKGKYVELRCDPISGHTALYWYRQSLGQGPEFLIYFQGTGAADDSGLPNDRFFAVRPEGSVSTLKIQRTERGDSAVYLCASSLSGQGYNEQFFGPGTRLTVL.

The chain couples TRBV24-1 to TRBJ2-5; possible D gene TRBD2, 6 bases. Trimming stripped 7 bases from V and 2 bases from J, with 13 bases between. This CDR3 is 14 amino acids long. The germline V gene encodes CDR1 KGHDR and CDR2 SFDVKD. CDR3: CATSPWGEQETQYF. DNA of the CDR3: TGTGCCACCAGCCCCTGGGGGGAGCAAGAGACCCAGTACTTC.

The V and J genes are TRBV4-2 and TRBJ1-4, with D perhaps matching TRBD1 (5 bases). From germline, CDR1 is LGHNA and CDR2 YNFKEQ. V shed 2 bases and J shed 2 bases, with 9 bases lying between them. The CDR3 runs to 15 residues. This CDR3 is CASSQPDSTNEKLFF. CDR3 bases: TGTGCCAGCAGCCAACCCGACAGCACTAATGAAAAACTGTTTTTT.

This chain joins TRBV7-8 and TRBJ2-3, with 10 bases matching TRBD1. The CDR3 covers 15 residues. CDR1 and CDR2 (germline): SGHVS, FQNEAQ. J lost 6 bases, V lost 5 bases, and 8 bases had no gene match. The CDR3 coding sequence is TGTGCCAGCAGCCGCCGGGACAGGGGAGCGGATACGCAGTATTTT. Translating gives CASSRRDRGADTQYF.

The chain employs TRBV15 and TRBJ1-5; 7 bases agree with TRBD1. CDR1 and CDR2 from the germline V gene are LNHNV and YYDKDF (reference sequence). The junction had 8 bases not matched to a gene; V was cut back by 8 bases and J by 4 bases. CDR3 length: 14 amino acids. The CDR3 sequence: CATQGTVKNQPQHF. The CDR3 DNA sequence: TGTGCCACCCAAGGGACAGTAAAGAATCAGCCCCAGCATTTT.

The chain is built from TRBV5-1 and TRBJ2-7; tentative D call: TRBD1 (5 bases). In germline, CDR1 is SGHRS, CDR2 YFSETQ. The CDR3 has 14 amino acids. V was cut by 0 bases and J by 2 bases, with 9 bases left in between. This CDR3 reads CASSLGTNTYEQYF. The CDR3 DNA sequence: TGCGCCAGCAGCTTGGGGACAAATACCTACGAGCAGTACTTC.

This chain links TRBV18 with TRBJ1-2; D unclear. The CDR3 loop spans 14 amino acids. V lost 4 bases, J lost 5 bases, and 14 bases lay in between. Germline assignment: CDR1 KGHSH and CDR2 LQKENI. The CDR3 is CASSHLSGLYGYTF. DNA of the CDR3: TGTGCCAGCTCACACCTGTCGGGTTTGTATGGCTACACCTTC.

This clone appeared once. The chain carries TRBV7-4 and TRBJ2-1; 9 bases map to TRBD2. With 5 bases clipped from V and 1 base from J, the junction kept 9 bases outside the gene matches. In germline, CDR1 is SGHVT, CDR2 SQSDAQ. The CDR3 has 17 amino acids. The CDR3 coding sequence is TGTGCCAGCAGCCCTGAAGCTAGCGGGGAATCCTACAATGAGCAGTTCTTC. Residues: CASSPEASGESYNEQFF.

The V call is TRBV28, the J call TRBJ2-7; 7 bases agree with TRBD2. The trim removed 6 bases at V and 3 bases at J, leaving 8 bases unmatched. The CDR3 is 14 amino acids. In germline, CDR1 is MDHEN, CDR2 SYDVKM. Written as DNA, the CDR3 is TGTGCCAGCAGCTCCTCCCGGACTAGCTACGAGCAGTACTTC. Amino acids: CASSSSRTSYEQYF.

This clone occurred a few times. The CDR3 here is CASSLTGSPPLHF. The CDR3 nucleotides are TGTGCCAGCTCCCTAACAGGGAGCCCACCCCTCCACTTT. V gene TRBV18 combines with J gene TRBJ1-6; weak D call: TRBD1 (6 bases). Between the trimmed V and J ends, which lost 6 bases and 11 bases, there was a span of 14 bases. Germline V gene sequence: CDR1 KGHSH, CDR2 LQKENI. This CDR3 comprises 13 residues.

This rearrangement joins TRBV6-5 to TRBJ1-2; 8 bases align to TRBD1. From germline, CDR1 is MNHEY and CDR2 SVGAGI. The CDR3 covers 13 residues. Trimming at V came to 6 bases and at J to 6 bases, leaving 6 bases not matched to a gene. The CDR3 nucleotides read TGTGCCAGCAGCCGGACAGGGTCGCATGGCTACACCTTC. Protein: CASSRTGSHGYTF.

This chain links TRBV10-1 with TRBJ2-3; 15 nucleotides match TRBD2. The CDR3 spans 17 residues. Germline lookup yields CDR1 WNHNN and CDR2 SYGVQD (reference sequence). After removal of 5 bases from V and 0 bases from J, the junction contained 3 bases not matched to a gene. CDR3 nucleotides: TGCGCCAGCAGTCCGGGACTAGCGGGGGGAAGCACAGATACGCAGTATTTT. It specifies CASSPGLAGGSTDTQYF.

This rearrangement joins TRBV27 to TRBJ1-5, with D uncertain. The CDR3 is 12 residues long. The V and J ends lost 3 bases and 13 bases respectively, with 13 bases between them. The germline CDR1 and CDR2 sequences are MNHEY and SMNVEV (reference sequence). The CDR3 nucleotides read TGTGCCAGCAGTTTTCCCGGCGGCATTCAGCATTTT. Encoded protein: CASSFPGGIQHF.

Of note for this clone: One end of the junction varies from germline; a read error may be responsible. The gene calls are TRBV20-1 and TRBJ2-7, with D possibly being TRBD2 (6 bases). Germline V gene sequence: CDR1 DFQATT, CDR2 SNEGSKA (reference sequence). This CDR3 is built from 11 residues. In DNA form, the CDR3 reads TGCAGTGCAAATACCGGGACTTCAACACCTTTC. Protein sequence: CSANTGTSTPF.

V gene TRBV29-1 combines with J gene TRBJ1-1; D gene uncertain. CDR1 is SQVTM, CDR2 ANQGSEA, per germline. Between the trimmed V and J ends, which lost 4 bases and 0 bases, there was a span of 9 bases. The CDR3 is 13 residues long. DNA of the CDR3: TGCAGCGTTGTGTCCCCCATGAACACTGAAGCTTTCTTT. Its translation: CSVVSPMNTEAFF. The variable domain in full, completed from reference TRBV29-1 and TRBJ1-1, reads SAVISQKPSRDICQRGTSLTIQCQVDSQVTMMFWYRQQPGQSLTLIATANQGSEATYESGFVIDKFPISRPNLTFSTLTVSNMSPEDSSIYLCSVVSPMNTEAFFGQGTRLTVV.

This clone was recorded at least ten times. The chain couples TRBV27 to TRBJ1-1; 8 nucleotides match TRBD1. Losses at the gene ends were 4 bases for V and 5 bases for J; bases not matched to a gene: 3. Per the germline V gene, CDR1 is MNHEY and CDR2 is SMNVEV (reference sequence). This CDR3 comprises 13 residues. As DNA, the CDR3 is TGTGCCAGCAGTTACGGACAGGGAACTGAAGCTTTCTTT. It specifies CASSYGQGTEAFF.

V and J are TRBV28 and TRBJ1-1, with unresolved D. Germline V lookup: CDR1 MDHEN, CDR2 SYDVKM. This CDR3 contains 13 residues. V was clipped by 9 bases and J by 3 bases, with 14 bases between them. Written as DNA, the CDR3 is TGTGCCAGTTACTCCTACGTCGACACTGAAGCTTTCTTT. Translating it yields CASYSYVDTEAFF.

This clone is a singleton in its sample. The rearrangement links TRBV7-3 to TRBJ2-3, with D tentatively TRBD2 (6 bases). V lost 1 base and J lost 3, with 8 bases in between. The CDR3 has 14 amino acids. Germline V gives CDR1 SGHTA, CDR2 FQGTGA. The DNA of the CDR3 is TGTGCCAGCAGCTTAAGCGGGGCGACAGATACGCAGTATTTT. Translating it yields CASSLSGATDTQYF.

The chain recombines TRBV5-1 with TRBJ2-5; TRBD2 matches at 9 bases. V gave up 2 bases and J gave up 4 bases; unmatched junction bases: 6. Per the germline V gene, CDR1 is SGHRS and CDR2 is YFSETQ. The CDR3 length is 15 residues. The CDR3 nucleotides read TGCGCCAGCAGCTTCGAGGCGGGGGGGCGAGAGACCCAGTACTTC. Protein product: CASSFEAGGRETQYF.

The chain joins TRBV27 to TRBJ2-3; TRBD2 aligns across 12 bases. The germline V gene has CDR1 MNHEY and CDR2 SMNVEV (reference sequence). This CDR3 contains 18 residues. J gave up 6 bases and V 3 bases, and 13 bases lay outside the gene matches. CDR3 bases: TGTGCCAGCAGTTTGTCCCCCTTGGGGCTAGCGGGAGGGGATACGCAGTATTTT. It codes for CASSLSPLGLAGGDTQYF.

Here the CDR3 reads CASSFLHRVGTEAFF. In DNA, the CDR3 is TGTGCCAGCAGTTTCCTGCACAGGGTGGGCACTGAAGCTTTCTTT. The rearrangement joins TRBV2 to TRBJ1-1, with a tentative D call TRBD1 (6 bases). The CDR3 sequence is 15 residues long. Trimming took 5 bases from V and 4 from J, leaving 17 bases between them. Germline V lookup: CDR1 SNHLY, CDR2 FYNNEI.